This T cell receptor (beta chain) was captured in a study of T cell responses to AZD1222 COVID-19 vaccine. Whole-study findings and limits: Females outnumbered males among donors, who were mostly white British; clonal diversity was possibly underestimated.

On this clone itself: Its antigen is currently unknown.

Method: immunoSEQ multiplex PCR; TCRdb's copy keeps in-frame clones and lacks some. The sample consists of 130,000 or so clones, over 90% of them appearing once. The TCR originated in an adult in good health. Specimen: peripheral blood, collected on day 0 of AZD1222 vaccination.

The CDR3 region is CASSQGAGFYGYTF. The CDR3 region has the DNA TGCGCCAGCAGCCAAGGGGCAGGGTTCTATGGCTACACCTTC. J is TRBJ1-2 and V is TRBV4-3; D may be TRBD1 (5 bases). V lost 1 base to trimming and J lost 4 bases, with 10 bases between them. CDR3 length: 14 residues. Germline lookup yields CDR1 LGHNA and CDR2 YSLEER.